Described below is a single TCR beta chain sequence and its context. Antigen specificity is unknown. Germline lookup yields CDR1 LNHDA and CDR2 SQIVND (reference sequence). The trim removed 5 bases at V and 11 bases at J, leaving 15 bases unmatched. This CDR3 is 15 amino acids long. The isolated RNA, all of it, was reverse transcribed, so expressed TCRB transcripts were what got sequenced. TCRdb's copy holds only in-frame clones and misses some; the assay was immunoSEQ multiplex PCR. The sample has tens of thousands of clones; around 32% are singletons. The data originate from a study of beta chain features in type 1 diabetes. Overall study findings and caveats: These data did not resolve whether HLA type affects TCRB rearrangement.

The V gene is TRBV19, the J gene TRBJ1-1; the match to TRBD1 covers 9 bases. This clonotype originated in a woman under 30 in good health. Sequenced sample: stem cell memory CD4+ T cells from blood. CDR3 region: CASSQLPGQGITAFF. DNA of the CDR3: TGTGCCAGTAGTCAGCTTCCGGGACAGGGTATTACGGCTTTCTTT.